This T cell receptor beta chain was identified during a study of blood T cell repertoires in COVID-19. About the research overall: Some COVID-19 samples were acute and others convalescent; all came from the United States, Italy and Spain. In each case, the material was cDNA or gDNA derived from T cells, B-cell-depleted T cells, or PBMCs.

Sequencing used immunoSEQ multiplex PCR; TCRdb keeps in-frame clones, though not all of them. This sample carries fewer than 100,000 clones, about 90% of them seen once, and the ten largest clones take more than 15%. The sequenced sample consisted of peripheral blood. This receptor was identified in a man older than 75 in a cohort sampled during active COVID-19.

Here the CDR3 reads CASRLRQGTSNYGYTF. In DNA form, the CDR3 reads TGCGCCAGCAGACTAAGACAGGGGACCTCTAACTATGGCTACACCTTC. This chain uses TRBV4-1 with TRBJ1-2; 8 bases agree with TRBD1. CDR1 is MGHRA, CDR2 YSYEKL, per germline. The length of the CDR3 is 16 residues. Trimming removed 6 bases from V and 0 bases from J; junction bases left unmatched: 9.